This is a list of T cell receptor beta chains from one sample in a study of blood T cell repertoires in COVID-19. The data were produced by immunoSEQ multiplex PCR, yet TCRdb's version contains in-frame clones alone and is incomplete. The table includes some 250,000 clones, 85% to 90% detected once. Input material: PBMCs or T cells enriched from blood (not recorded which). The receptors here all came from a middle-aged man who had recovered from COVID-19. The CDR3 runs from the conserved cysteine through the conserved F or W. The D gene is left open where the match is weak. Expanded clones get a size class; other rows say once, few or many, or leave the size out.

CDR3 protein | CDR3 DNA | V gene | D gene | clone size | J gene | CDR3 length
CASSQIAGGRNEQFF | TGCGCCAGCAGCCAGATAGCGGGGGGGCGCAATGAGCAGTTCTTC | TRBV4-1 | TRBD2 | - | TRBJ2-1 | 15
CASRSITGTAQETQYF | TGTGCCAGTAGATCCATCACCGGGACAGCCCAAGAGACCCAGTACTTC | TRBV19 | TRBD1 | - | TRBJ2-5 | 16
CASSQEEGNYGYTF | TGTGCCAGCAGCCAAGAGGAGGGGAACTATGGCTACACCTTC | TRBV3-1/TRBV3-2 | - | few | TRBJ1-2 | 14
CASSHDRGTSPLHF | TGTGCCAGCAGCCATGACAGGGGGACCTCACCCCTCCACTTT | TRBV5-4 | TRBD1 | - | TRBJ1-6 | 14
CASSLAQLSETQYF | TGTGCCAGCAGCTTAGCGCAACTCTCAGAGACCCAGTACTTC | TRBV7-2 | - | - | TRBJ2-5 | 14
CASSKGVIVALPGNTIYF | TGTGCCAGCAGCAAAGGCGTCATAGTAGCATTGCCTGGAAACACCATATATTTT | TRBV21-1 | - | - | TRBJ1-3 | 18
CASSLGLAGPYNEQFF | TGCGCCAGCAGCCTTGGACTAGCGGGACCCTACAATGAGCAGTTCTTC | TRBV5-1 | TRBD2 | - | TRBJ2-1 | 16
CASSEPGRGDGYTF | TGCGCCAGCAGCGAGCCCGGAAGGGGTGATGGCTACACCTTC | TRBV5-1 | - | - | TRBJ1-2 | 14
CASSYNGPDNEQFF | TGTGCCAGCAGTTACAATGGGCCTGACAATGAGCAGTTCTTC | TRBV6-6 | - | - | TRBJ2-1 | 14
CATSRDLDRVSPLHF | TGTGCCACCAGCAGAGATCTGGACAGGGTTTCACCCCTCCACTTT | TRBV15 | TRBD1 | - | TRBJ1-6 | 15
CASSLEGRVRGQETQYF | TGCGCCAGCAGCTTGGAAGGTCGGGTCAGGGGCCAAGAGACCCAGTACTTC | TRBV5-1 | - | - | TRBJ2-5 | 17
CASSRLVGEQFF | TGTGCCAGCAGCCGACTAGTTGGTGAGCAGTTCTTC | TRBV7-8 | - | - | TRBJ2-1 | 12
CASSLSYVGRLDGYTF | TGTGCCAGCAGCTTATCTTATGTCGGCCGACTCGATGGCTACACCTTC | TRBV11-3 | - | - | TRBJ1-2 | 16
CATSVTRTGGQYF | TGTGCCACCAGTGTCACGAGAACCGGCGGGCAGTACTTC | TRBV24-1 | - | - | TRBJ2-7 | 13
CASSLAGVNSRPYNEQFF | TGTGCCAGCAGCTTAGCGGGAGTTAACTCCAGGCCCTACAATGAGCAGTTCTTC | TRBV27 | TRBD2 | - | TRBJ2-1 | 18
CSKTQGRETQYF | TGCAGCAAGACACAGGGGCGGGAGACCCAGTACTTC | TRBV29-1 | TRBD1 | - | TRBJ2-5 | 12
CASSVRQGDTGELFF | TGTGCCAGCAGTGTCCGCCAGGGGGACACCGGGGAGCTGTTTTTT | TRBV2 | TRBD1 | - | TRBJ2-2 | 15
CSVEGWQRSSYNEQFF | TGCAGCGTTGAAGGGTGGCAGAGGAGCTCCTACAATGAGCAGTTCTTC | TRBV29-1 | - | once | TRBJ2-1 | 16
CASSQDIAISFPQYF | TGTGCCAGCAGCCAAGATATTGCTATCTCGTTCCCGCAGTACTTC | TRBV3-1/TRBV3-2 | - | - | TRBJ2-7 | 15
CASSRQGLNEKLFF | TGTGCCAGCAGTAGACAGGGACTTAATGAAAAACTGTTTTTT | TRBV27 | TRBD1 | - | TRBJ1-4 | 14
CASSSPRTNNSPLHF | TGTGCCAGCAGCTCGCCCCGTACAAATAATTCACCCCTCCACTTT | TRBV11-2 | - | few | TRBJ1-6 | 15
CAWSWGGPSQPQHF | TGTGCCTGGAGTTGGGGGGGCCCCAGCCAGCCCCAGCATTTT | TRBV30 | - | - | TRBJ1-5 | 14
CASSSSQGAGEKLFF | TGTGCCAGCAGCTCCTCCCAGGGGGCTGGGGAAAAACTGTTTTTT | TRBV27 | TRBD1 | - | TRBJ1-4 | 15
CASSHLGNPLPQHF | TGTGCCAGCAGCCACCTCGGGAACCCTCTGCCCCAGCATTTT | TRBV3-1/TRBV3-2 | - | - | TRBJ1-5 | 14
CASDAGGGSYEQYF | TGTGCCAGTGATGCGGGCGGGGGCTCCTACGAGCAGTACTTC | TRBV19 | TRBD2 | - | TRBJ2-7 | 14
CASSTPGAGGPYEQFF | TGTGCCAGCAGCACCCCCGGGGCGGGAGGGCCGTATGAGCAGTTCTTC | TRBV21-1 | - | - | TRBJ2-1 | 16
CASSPRTSASYEQYF | TGTGCCAGCAGCCCCCGGACTAGCGCATCCTACGAGCAGTACTTC | TRBV7-2 | TRBD2 | - | TRBJ2-7 | 15
CATGEWSYEQYF | TGTGCCACCGGAGAGTGGAGTTACGAGCAGTACTTC | TRBV6-5 | - | - | TRBJ2-7 | 12
CASSPTESHGYTF | TGTGCCAGCAGCCCGACTGAATCCCATGGCTACACCTTC | TRBV13 | - | - | TRBJ1-2 | 13
CASSIGTGNGETQYF | TGTGCCAGTAGTATAGGGACAGGGAATGGGGAGACCCAGTACTTC | TRBV19 | TRBD1 | once | TRBJ2-5 | 15
CASSSSTSWASYNEQFF | TGTGCCAGCAGTTCCTCGACTAGCTGGGCTTCATACAATGAGCAGTTCTTC | TRBV27 | TRBD2 | - | TRBJ2-1 | 17
CASSPRGGGRGNTEAFF | TGTGCCAGCAGTCCCAGAGGTGGGGGCCGGGGTAACACTGAAGCTTTCTTT | TRBV6-2/TRBV6-3 | - | - | TRBJ1-1 | 17
CASSGAREGTYGYTF | TGTGCCAGCAGTGGCGCCCGGGAGGGTACCTATGGCTACACCTTC | TRBV25-1 | - | - | TRBJ1-2 | 15
CASSQDEGGQPQHF | TGCGCCAGCAGCCAAGATGAAGGGGGTCAGCCCCAGCATTTT | TRBV4-1 | - | - | TRBJ1-5 | 14
CASSDRRLGPGTEAFF | TGTGCCAGCTCTGACAGGCGATTGGGTCCGGGCACTGAAGCTTTCTTT | TRBV18 | - | once | TRBJ1-1 | 16
CAISRVVTGDSGYTF | TGTGCCATCAGTCGGGTCGTGACAGGGGATTCTGGCTACACCTTC | TRBV10-3 | TRBD1 | - | TRBJ1-2 | 15
CASNVGQGVAAFF | TGTGCCAGTAACGTGGGACAGGGGGTTGCAGCTTTCTTT | TRBV19 | TRBD1 | - | TRBJ1-1 | 13